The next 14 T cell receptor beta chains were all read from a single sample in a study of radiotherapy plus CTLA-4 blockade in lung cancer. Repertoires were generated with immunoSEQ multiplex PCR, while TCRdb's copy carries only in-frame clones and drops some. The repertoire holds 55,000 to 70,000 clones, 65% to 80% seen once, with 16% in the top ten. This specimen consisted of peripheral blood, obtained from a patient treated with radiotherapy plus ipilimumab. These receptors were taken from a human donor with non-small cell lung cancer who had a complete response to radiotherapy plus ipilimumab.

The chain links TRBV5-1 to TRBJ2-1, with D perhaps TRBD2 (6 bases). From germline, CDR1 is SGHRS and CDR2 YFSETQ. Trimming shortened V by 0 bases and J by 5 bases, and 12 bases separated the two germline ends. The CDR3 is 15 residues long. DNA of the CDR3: TGCGCCAGCAGCTTGGACGGGAGTTTAAACAATGAGCAGTTCTTC. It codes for CASSLDGSLNNEQFF.

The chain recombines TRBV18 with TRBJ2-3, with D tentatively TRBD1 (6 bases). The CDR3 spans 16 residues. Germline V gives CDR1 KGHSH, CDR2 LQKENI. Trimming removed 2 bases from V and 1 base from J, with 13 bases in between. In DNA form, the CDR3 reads TGTGCCAGCTCACCAGGAGCCCCAGGGGGCACAGATACGCAGTATTTT. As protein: CASSPGAPGGTDTQYF.

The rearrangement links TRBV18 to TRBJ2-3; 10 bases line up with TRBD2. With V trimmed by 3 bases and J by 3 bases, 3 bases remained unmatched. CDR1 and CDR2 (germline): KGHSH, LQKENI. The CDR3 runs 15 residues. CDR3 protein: CASSPRLAGTDTQYF. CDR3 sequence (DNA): TGTGCCAGCTCACCCAGACTAGCGGGTACAGATACGCAGTATTTT.

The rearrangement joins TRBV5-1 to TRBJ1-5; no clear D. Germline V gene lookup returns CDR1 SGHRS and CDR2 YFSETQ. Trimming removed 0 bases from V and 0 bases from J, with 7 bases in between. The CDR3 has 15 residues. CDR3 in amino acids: CASSLDGDSNQPQHF. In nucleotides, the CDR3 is TGCGCCAGCAGCTTGGACGGGGATAGCAATCAGCCCCAGCATTTT.

The CDR3: CASSGWGAGANVLTF. In DNA, the CDR3 is TGTGCCAGCAGTGGATGGGGCGCTGGGGCCAACGTCCTGACTTTC. V is TRBV11-3 and J is TRBJ2-6, with TRBD1 as a possible D gene (5 bases). Germline V gene lookup returns CDR1 SGHNT and CDR2 YENEEA. This CDR3 spans 15 amino acids. Deletions cut 6 bases from V and 2 bases from J, with 11 bases between.

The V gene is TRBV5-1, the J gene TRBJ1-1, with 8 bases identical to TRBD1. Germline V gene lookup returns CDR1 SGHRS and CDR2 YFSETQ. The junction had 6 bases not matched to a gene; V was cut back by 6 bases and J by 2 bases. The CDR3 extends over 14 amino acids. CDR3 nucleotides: TGCGCCAGCACTGGACAGGGACCTAACACTGAAGCTTTCTTT. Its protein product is CASTGQGPNTEAFF.

In DNA form, the CDR3 reads TGTGCCAGCAGTACCGACCCCGGCGGTGAAAAACTGTTTTTT. This translates into CASSTDPGGEKLFF. The gene calls are TRBV5-6 and TRBJ1-4; no reliable D call. Germline values: CDR1 SGHDT, CDR2 YYEEEE. The V and J ends lost 5 bases and 7 bases respectively, with 15 bases between them. The CDR3 loop spans 14 amino acids.

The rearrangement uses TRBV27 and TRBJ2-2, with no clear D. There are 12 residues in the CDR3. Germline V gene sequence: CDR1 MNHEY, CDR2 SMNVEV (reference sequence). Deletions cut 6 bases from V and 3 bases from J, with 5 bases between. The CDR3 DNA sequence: TGTGCCAGCAGGGTAGACACCGGGGAGCTGTTTTTT. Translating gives CASRVDTGELFF.

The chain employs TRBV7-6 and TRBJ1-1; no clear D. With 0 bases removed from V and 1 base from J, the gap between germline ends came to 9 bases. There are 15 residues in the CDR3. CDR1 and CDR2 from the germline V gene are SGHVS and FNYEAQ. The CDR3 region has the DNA TGTGCCAGCAGCTTAGCGGCCGGGAGGAACACTGAAGCTTTCTTT. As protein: CASSLAAGRNTEAFF.

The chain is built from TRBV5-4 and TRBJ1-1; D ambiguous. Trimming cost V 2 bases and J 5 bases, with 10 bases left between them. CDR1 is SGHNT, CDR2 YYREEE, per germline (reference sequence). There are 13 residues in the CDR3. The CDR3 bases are TGTGCCAGCAGCTTCGGGGATCGGACTGAAGCTTTCTTT. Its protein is CASSFGDRTEAFF.

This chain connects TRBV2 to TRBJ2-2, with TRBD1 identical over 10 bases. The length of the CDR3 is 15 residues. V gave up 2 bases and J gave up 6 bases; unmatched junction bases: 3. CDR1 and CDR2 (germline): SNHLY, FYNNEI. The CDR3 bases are TGTGCCAGCAGTGAACGGACAGGGGGACCCGGGGAGCTGTTTTTT. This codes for CASSERTGGPGELFF.

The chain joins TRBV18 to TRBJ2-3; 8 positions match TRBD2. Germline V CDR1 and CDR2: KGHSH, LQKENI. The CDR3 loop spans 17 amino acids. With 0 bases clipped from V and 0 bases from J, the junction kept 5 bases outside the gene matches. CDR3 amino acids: CASSPPGLVSSTDTQYF. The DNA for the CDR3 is TGTGCCAGCTCACCACCGGGACTAGTATCAAGCACAGATACGCAGTATTTT.

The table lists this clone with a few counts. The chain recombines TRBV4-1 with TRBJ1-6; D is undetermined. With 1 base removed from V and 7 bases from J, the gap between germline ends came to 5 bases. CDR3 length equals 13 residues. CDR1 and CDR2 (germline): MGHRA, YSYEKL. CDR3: CASSQVENSPLHF. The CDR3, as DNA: TGCGCCAGCAGCCAAGTTGAGAATTCACCCCTCCACTTT.

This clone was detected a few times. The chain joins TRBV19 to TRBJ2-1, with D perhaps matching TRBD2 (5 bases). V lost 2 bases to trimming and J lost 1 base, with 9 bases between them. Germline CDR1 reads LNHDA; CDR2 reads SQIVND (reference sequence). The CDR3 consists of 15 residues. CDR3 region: CASSITRRSYNEQFF. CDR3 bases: TGTGCCAGTAGTATAACTAGAAGATCCTACAATGAGCAGTTCTTC. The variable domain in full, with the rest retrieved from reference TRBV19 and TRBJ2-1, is DGGITQSPKYLFRKEGQNVTLSCEQNLNHDAMYWYRQDPGQGLRLIYYSQIVNDFQKGDIAEGYSVSREKKESFPLTVTSAQKNPTAFYLCASSITRRSYNEQFFGPGTRLTVL.